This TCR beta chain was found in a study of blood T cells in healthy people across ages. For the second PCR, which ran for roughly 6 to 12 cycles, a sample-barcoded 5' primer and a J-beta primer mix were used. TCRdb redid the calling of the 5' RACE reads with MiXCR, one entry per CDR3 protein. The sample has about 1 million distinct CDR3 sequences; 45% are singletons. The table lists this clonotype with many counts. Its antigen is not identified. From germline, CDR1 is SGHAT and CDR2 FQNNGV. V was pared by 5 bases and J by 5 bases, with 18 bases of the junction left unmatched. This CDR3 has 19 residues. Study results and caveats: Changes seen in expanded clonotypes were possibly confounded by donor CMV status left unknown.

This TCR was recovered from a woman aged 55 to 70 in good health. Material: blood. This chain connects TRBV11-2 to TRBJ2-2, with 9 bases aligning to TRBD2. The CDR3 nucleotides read TGTGCCAGCAGCCTCCCCTTAGCGGGAGTAGGATTATTGACCGGGGAGCTGTTTTTT. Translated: CASSLPLAGVGLLTGELFF.